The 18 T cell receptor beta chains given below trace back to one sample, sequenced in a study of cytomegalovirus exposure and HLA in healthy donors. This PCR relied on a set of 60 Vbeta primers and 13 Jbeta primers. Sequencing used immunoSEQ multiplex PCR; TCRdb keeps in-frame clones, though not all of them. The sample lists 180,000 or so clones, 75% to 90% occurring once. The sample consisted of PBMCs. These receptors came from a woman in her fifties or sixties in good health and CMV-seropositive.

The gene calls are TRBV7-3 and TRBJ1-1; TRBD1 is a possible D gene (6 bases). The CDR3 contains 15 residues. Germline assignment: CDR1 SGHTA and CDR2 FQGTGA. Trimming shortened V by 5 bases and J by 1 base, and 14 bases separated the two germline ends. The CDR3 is CASSPSGTTNTEAFF. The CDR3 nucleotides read TGTGCCAGCAGCCCCTCCGGGACAACGAACACTGAAGCTTTCTTT.

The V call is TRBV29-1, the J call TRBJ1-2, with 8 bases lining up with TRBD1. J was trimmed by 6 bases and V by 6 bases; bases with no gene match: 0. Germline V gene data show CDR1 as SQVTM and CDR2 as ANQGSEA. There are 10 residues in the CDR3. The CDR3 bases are TGCAGCGTGACAGGGGATGGCTACACCTTC. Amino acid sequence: CSVTGDGYTF.

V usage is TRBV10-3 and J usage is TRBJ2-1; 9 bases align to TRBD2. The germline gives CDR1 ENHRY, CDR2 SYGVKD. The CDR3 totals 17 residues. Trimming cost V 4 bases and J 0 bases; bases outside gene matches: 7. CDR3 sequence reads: CAISAGLADRSYNEQFF. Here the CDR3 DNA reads TGTGCCATCAGTGCGGGACTAGCCGACCGCTCCTACAATGAGCAGTTCTTC.

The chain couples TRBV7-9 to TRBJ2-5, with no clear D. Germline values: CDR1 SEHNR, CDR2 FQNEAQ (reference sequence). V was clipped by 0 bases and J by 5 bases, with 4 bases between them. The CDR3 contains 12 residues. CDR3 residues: CASSLARETQYF. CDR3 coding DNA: TGTGCCAGCAGCTTAGCGCGGGAGACCCAGTACTTC. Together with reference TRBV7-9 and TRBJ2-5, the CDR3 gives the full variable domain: DTGVSQNPRHKITKRGQNVTFRCDPISEHNRLYWYRQTLGQGPEFLTYFQNEAQLEKSRLLSDRFSAERPKGSFSTLEIQRTEQGDSAMYLCASSLARETQYFGPGTRLLVL.

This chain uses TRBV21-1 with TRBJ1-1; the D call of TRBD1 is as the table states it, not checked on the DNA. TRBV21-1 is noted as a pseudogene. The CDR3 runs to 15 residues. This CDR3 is CASSAGGEMNTEAFF. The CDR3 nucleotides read TGTGCCAGCTCGGCAGGGGGCGAAATGAACACTGAAGCTTTCTTT.

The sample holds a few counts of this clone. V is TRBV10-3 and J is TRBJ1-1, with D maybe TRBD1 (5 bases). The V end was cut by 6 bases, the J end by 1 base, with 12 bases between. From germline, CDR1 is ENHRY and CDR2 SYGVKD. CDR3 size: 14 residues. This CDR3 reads CAIRGAVENTEAFF. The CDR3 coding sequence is TGTGCCATCAGAGGGGCCGTGGAGAACACTGAAGCTTTCTTT.

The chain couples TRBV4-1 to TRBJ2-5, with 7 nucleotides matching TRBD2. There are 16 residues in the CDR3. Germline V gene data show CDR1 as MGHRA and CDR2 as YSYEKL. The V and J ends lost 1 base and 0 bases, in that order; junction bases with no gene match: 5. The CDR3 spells CASSQGAGAYQETQYF. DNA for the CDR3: TGCGCCAGCAGCCAAGGGGCGGGAGCGTACCAAGAGACCCAGTACTTC.

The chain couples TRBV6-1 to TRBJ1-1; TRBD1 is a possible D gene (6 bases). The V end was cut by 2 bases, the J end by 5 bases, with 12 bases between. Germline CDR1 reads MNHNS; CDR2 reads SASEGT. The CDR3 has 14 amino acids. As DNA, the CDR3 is TGTGCCAGCAGTGAAAAAACAGGGTGGACTGAAGCTTTCTTT. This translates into CASSEKTGWTEAFF.

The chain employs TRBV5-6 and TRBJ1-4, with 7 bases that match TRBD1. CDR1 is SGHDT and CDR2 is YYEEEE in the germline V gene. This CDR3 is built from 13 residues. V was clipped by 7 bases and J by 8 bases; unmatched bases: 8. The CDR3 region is CASCYRGEEKLFF. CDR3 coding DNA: TGTGCCAGCTGTTACAGGGGCGAGGAAAAACTGTTTTTT.

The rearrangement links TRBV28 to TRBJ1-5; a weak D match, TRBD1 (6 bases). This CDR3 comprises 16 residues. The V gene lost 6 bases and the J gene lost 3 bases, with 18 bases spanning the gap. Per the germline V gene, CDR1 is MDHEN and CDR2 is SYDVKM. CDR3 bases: TGTGCCAGCAGCCCACCGTGGGGGCGGGTCAATCAGCCCCAGCATTTT. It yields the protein CASSPPWGRVNQPQHF.

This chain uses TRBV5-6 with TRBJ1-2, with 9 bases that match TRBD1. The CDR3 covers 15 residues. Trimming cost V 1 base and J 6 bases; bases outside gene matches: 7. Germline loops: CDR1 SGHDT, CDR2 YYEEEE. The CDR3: CASSLTGTGSDGYTF. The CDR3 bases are TGTGCCAGCAGCTTGACCGGGACAGGGTCGGATGGCTACACCTTC.

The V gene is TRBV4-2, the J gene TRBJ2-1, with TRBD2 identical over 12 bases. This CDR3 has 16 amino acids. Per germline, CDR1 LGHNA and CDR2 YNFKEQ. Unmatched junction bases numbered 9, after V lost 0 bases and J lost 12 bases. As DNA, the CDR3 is TGTGCCAGCAGCCAAGATAAGAGGACTAGCGGGACGTGGCAGTTCTTC. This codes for CASSQDKRTSGTWQFF.

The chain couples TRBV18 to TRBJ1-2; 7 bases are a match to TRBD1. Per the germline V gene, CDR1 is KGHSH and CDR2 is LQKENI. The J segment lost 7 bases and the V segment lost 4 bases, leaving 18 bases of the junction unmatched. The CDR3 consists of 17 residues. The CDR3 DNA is TGTGCCAGCTCACTCCGGGACAGTGGGGCCCTTGGTACTGGCTACACCTTC. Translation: CASSLRDSGALGTGYTF.

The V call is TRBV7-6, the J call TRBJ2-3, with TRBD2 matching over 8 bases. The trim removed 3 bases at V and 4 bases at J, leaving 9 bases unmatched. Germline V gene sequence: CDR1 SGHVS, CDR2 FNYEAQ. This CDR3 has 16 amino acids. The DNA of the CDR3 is TGTGCCAGCAGCTTCCCCGGGGGGGCCGGGGCAGATACGCAGTATTTT. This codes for CASSFPGGAGADTQYF.

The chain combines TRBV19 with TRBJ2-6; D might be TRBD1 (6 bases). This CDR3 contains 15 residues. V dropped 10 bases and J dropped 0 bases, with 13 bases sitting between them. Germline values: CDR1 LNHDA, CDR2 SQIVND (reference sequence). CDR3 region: CATWKGVSGANVLTF. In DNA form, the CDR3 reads TGTGCCACCTGGAAGGGGGTCTCTGGGGCCAACGTCCTGACTTTC.

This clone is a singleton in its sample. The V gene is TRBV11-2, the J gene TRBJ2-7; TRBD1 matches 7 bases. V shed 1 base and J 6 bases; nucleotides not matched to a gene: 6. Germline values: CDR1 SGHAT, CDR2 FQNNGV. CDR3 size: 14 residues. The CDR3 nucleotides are TGTGCCAGCAGCTTAGGACCTTACAGGGGCGAGCAGTACTTC. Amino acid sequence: CASSLGPYRGEQYF.

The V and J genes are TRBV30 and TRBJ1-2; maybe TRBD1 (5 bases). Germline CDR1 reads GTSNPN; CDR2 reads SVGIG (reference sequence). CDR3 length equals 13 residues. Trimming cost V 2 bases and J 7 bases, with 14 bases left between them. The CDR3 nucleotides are TGTGCCTGGAGTTTTGGGGAGGGGACTGGCTACACCTTC. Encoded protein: CAWSFGEGTGYTF. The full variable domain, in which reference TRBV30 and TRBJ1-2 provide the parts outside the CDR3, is SQTIHQWPATLVQPVGSPLSLECTVEGTSNPNLYWYRQAAGRGLQLLFYSVGIGQISSEVPQNLSASRPQDRQFILSSKKLLLSDSGFYLCAWSFGEGTGYTFGSGTRLTVV.

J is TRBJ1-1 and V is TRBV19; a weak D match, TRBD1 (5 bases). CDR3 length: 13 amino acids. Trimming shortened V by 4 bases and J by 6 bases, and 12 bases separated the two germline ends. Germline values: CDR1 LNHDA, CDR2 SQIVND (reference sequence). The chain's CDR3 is CASSNRGGAEAFF. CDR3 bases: TGTGCCAGTAGTAATCGGGGGGGAGCTGAAGCTTTCTTT.